This TCR beta chain was found in a study of early T cells in non-severe SARS-CoV-2 infection. V shed 1 base and J 14 bases; nucleotides not matched to a gene: 3. The CDR3 totals 13 residues. From germline, CDR1 is LGHDT and CDR2 YNNKEL (reference sequence). A few counts support this clonotype. Individual cDNA molecules carried attached unique molecular identifiers. A single record per CDR3 protein comes from TCRdb applying MiXCR to the 5' RACE reads. The sample holds some 89,000 distinct CDR3 sequences, approximately 9.9% seen once. The V and J genes are TRBV3-1 and TRBJ2-1, with 12 bases that match TRBD2. This receptor was identified in an adult who was a healthcare worker with PCR-confirmed SARS-CoV-2 infection or an uninfected control (not recorded which). The sample in question was whole blood, obtained at baseline. The DNA for the CDR3 is TGTGCCAGCAGCCAAGCGTCTAGCGGGGGGGAGTTCTTC. Its translation is CASSQASSGGEFF.